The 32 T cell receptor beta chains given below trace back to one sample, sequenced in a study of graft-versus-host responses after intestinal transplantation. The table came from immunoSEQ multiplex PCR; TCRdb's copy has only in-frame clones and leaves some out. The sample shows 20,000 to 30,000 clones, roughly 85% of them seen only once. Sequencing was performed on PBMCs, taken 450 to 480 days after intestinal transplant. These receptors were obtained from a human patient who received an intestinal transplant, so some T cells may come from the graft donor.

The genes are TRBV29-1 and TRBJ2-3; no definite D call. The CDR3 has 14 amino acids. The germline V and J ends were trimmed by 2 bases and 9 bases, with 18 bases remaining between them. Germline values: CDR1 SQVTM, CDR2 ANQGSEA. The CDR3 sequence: CSVESVPAFETQYF. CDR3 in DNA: TGCAGCGTTGAATCTGTGCCCGCCTTCGAGACGCAGTATTTT.

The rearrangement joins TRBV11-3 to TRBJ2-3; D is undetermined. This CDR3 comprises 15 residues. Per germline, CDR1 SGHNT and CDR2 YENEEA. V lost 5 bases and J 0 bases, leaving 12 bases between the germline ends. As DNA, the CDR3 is TGTGCCAGCAGCCCTTTGAGCGTCAGCACAGATACGCAGTATTTT. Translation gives CASSPLSVSTDTQYF.

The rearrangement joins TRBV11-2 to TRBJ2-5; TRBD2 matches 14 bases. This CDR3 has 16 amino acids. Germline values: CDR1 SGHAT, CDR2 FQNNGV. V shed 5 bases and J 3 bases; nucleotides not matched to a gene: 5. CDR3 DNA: TGTGCCAGCAGCAAGGGACTAGCGGGAGAAAAAGAGACCCAGTACTTC. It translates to CASSKGLAGEKETQYF.

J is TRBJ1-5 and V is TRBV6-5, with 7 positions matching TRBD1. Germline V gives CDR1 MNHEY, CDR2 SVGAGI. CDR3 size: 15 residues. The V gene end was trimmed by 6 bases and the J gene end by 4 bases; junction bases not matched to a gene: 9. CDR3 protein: CASSPDRAGNQPQHF. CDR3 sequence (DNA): TGTGCCAGCAGCCCAGACAGGGCGGGTAATCAGCCCCAGCATTTT.

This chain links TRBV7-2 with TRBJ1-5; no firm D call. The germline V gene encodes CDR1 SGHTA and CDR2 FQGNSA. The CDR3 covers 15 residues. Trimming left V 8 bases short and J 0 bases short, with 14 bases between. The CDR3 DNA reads TGTGCCAGCCGAAGTGGGGTTATTAGCAATCAGCCCCAGCATTTT. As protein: CASRSGVISNQPQHF.

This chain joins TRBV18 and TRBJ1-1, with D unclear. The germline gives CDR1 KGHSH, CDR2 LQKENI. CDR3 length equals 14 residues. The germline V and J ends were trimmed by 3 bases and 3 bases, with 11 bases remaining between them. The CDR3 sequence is CASSPSGDYTEAFF. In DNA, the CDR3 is TGTGCCAGCTCACCGTCTGGGGATTACACTGAAGCTTTCTTT.

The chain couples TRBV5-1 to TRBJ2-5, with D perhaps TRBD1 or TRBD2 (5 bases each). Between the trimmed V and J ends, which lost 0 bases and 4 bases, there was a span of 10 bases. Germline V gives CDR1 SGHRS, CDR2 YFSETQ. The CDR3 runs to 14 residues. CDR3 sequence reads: CASSLAVGTETQYF. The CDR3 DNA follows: TGCGCCAGCAGCTTGGCCGTGGGGACAGAGACCCAGTACTTC. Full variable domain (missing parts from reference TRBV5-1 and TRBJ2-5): KAGVTQTPRYLIKTRGQQVTLSCSPISGHRSVSWYQQTPGQGLQFLFEYFSETQRNKGNFPGRFSGRQFSNSRSEMNVSTLELGDSALYLCASSLAVGTETQYFGPGTRLLVL.

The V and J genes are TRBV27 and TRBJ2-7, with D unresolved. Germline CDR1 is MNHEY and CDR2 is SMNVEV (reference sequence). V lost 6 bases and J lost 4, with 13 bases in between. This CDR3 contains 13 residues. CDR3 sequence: CASSLGPPYEQYF. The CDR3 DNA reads TGTGCCAGCAGCTTAGGTCCGCCATACGAGCAGTACTTC.

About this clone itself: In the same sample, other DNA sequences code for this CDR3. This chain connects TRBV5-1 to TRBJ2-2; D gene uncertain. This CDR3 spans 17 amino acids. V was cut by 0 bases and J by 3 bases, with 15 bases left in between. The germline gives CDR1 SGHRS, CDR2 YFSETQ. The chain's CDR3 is CASSLGLGVSDTGELFF. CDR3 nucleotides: TGCGCCAGCAGCTTGGGTCTGGGTGTGAGCGACACCGGGGAGCTGTTTTTT.

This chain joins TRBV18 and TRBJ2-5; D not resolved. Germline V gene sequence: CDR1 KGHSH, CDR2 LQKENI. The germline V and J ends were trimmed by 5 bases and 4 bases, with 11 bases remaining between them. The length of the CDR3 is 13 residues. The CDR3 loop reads CASSNLGRETQYF. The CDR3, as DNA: TGTGCCAGCTCAAATCTGGGTAGAGAGACCCAGTACTTC.

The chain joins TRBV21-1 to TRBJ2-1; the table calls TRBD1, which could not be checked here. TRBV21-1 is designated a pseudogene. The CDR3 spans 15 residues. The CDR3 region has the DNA TGTGCCACCGTTACCGGGACAGGGTGGGTCAGTGAGCAGTTCTTC. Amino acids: CATVTGTGWVSEQFF.

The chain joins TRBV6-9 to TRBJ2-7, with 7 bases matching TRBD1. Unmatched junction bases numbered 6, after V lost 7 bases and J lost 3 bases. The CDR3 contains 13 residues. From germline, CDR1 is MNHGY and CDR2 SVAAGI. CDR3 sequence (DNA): TGTGCCAGCACTCCGACAGGGAGCTACGAGCAGTACTTC. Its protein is CASTPTGSYEQYF.

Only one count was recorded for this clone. The CDR3 DNA is TGTGCCAGCATAGGCGAATCCTACGAGCAGTACTTC. Residues: CASIGESYEQYF. J is TRBJ2-7 and V is TRBV2; D call uncertain. Germline CDR1 SNHLY, CDR2 FYNNEI. The CDR3 runs 12 residues. Trimming removed 7 bases at V and 1 base at J, with 8 bases between. Drawing the rest from reference TRBV2 and TRBJ2-7, the complete variable domain is EPEVTQTPSHQVTQMGQEVILRCVPISNHLYFYWYRQILGQKVEFLVSFYNNEISEKSEIFDDQFSVERPDGSNFTLKIRSTKLEDSAMYFCASIGESYEQYFGPGTRLTVT.

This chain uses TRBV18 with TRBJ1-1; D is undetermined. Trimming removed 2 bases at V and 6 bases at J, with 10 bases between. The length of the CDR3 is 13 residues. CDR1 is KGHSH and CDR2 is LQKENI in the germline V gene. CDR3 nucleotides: TGTGCCAGCTCACCAGGGCGAGGGTCTGAAGCTTTCTTT. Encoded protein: CASSPGRGSEAFF.

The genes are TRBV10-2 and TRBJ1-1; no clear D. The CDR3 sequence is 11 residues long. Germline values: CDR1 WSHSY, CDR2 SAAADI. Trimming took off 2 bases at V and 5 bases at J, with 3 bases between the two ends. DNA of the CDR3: TGCGCCAGCAGTGAGGGGACTGAAGCTTTCTTT. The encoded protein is CASSEGTEAFF.

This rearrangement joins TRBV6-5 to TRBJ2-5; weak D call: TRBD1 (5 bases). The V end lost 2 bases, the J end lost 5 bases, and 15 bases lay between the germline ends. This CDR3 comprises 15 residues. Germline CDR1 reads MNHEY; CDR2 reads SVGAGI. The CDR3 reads CASSYRSGAGETQYF. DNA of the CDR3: TGTGCCAGCAGTTACCGGAGTGGGGCCGGTGAGACCCAGTACTTC.

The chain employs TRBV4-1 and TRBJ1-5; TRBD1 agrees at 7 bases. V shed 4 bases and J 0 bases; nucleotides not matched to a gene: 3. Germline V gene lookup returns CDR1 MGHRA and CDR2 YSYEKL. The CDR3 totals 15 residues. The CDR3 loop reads CASSPGQNSNQPQHF. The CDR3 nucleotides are TGCGCCAGCAGCCCGGGACAGAATAGCAATCAGCCCCAGCATTTT.

The CDR3 nucleotides read TGCAGTGCTAGACCAGAAATCGAGCAGTACTTC. Its translation is CSARPEIEQYF. The chain couples TRBV20-1 to TRBJ2-7; D remains ambiguous. In germline, CDR1 is DFQATT, CDR2 SNEGSKA (reference sequence). The length of the CDR3 is 11 residues. The V and J ends lost 2 bases and 6 bases respectively, with 8 bases between them.

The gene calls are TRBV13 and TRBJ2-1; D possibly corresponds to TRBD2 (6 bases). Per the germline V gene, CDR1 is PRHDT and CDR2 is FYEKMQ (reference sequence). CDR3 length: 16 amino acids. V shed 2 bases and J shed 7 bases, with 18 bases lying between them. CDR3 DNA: TGTGCCAGCAGCTTAATCTCGGGAGTAATTGTTAATGAGCAGTTCTTC. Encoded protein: CASSLISGVIVNEQFF.

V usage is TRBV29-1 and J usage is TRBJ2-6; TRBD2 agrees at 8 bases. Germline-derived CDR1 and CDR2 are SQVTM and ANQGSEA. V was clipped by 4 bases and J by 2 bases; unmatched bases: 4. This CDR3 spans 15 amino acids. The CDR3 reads CSVGPGGAGANVLTF. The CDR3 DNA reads TGCAGCGTTGGCCCGGGAGGGGCTGGGGCCAACGTCCTGACTTTC.

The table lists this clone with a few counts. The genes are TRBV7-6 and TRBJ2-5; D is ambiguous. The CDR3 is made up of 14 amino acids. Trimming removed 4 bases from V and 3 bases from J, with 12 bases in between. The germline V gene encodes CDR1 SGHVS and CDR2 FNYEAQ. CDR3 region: CASSSPGVEETQYF. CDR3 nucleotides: TGTGCCAGCAGCTCCCCCGGCGTCGAAGAGACCCAGTACTTC.

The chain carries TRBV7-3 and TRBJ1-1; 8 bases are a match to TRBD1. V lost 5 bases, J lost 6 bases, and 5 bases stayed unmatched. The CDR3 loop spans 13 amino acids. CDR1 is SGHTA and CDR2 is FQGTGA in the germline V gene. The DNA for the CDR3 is TGTGCCAGCAGCAGGCAGGGGGCGGCTGAAGCTTTCTTT. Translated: CASSRQGAAEAFF.

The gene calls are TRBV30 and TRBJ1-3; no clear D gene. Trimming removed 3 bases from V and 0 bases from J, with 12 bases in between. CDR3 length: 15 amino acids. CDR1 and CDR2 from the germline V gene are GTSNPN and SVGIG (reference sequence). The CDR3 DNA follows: TGTGCCTGGAGCCTGGGGAGTTACTCTGGAAACACCATATATTTT. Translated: CAWSLGSYSGNTIYF. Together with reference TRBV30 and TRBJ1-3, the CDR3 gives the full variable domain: SQTIHQWPATLVQPVGSPLSLECTVEGTSNPNLYWYRQAAGRGLQLLFYSVGIGQISSEVPQNLSASRPQDRQFILSSKKLLLSDSGFYLCAWSLGSYSGNTIYFGEGSWLTVV.

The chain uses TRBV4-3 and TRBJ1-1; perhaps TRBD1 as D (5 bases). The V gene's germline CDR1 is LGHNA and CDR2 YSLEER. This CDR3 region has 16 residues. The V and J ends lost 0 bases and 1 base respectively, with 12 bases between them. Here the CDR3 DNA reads TGCGCCAGCAGCCAAGATCAGGGCATAGGGAACACTGAAGCTTTCTTT. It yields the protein CASSQDQGIGNTEAFF.

CDR3 bases: TGTGCCAGCAGTGAAAGCGGGAACTATGGCTACACCTTC. Translating gives CASSESGNYGYTF. V gene TRBV6-5 combines with J gene TRBJ1-2; no clear D. Looked up from germline, CDR1 is MNHEY and CDR2 is SVGAGI. V gave up 5 bases and J gave up 2 bases, with 9 bases separating them. The CDR3 extends over 13 amino acids.

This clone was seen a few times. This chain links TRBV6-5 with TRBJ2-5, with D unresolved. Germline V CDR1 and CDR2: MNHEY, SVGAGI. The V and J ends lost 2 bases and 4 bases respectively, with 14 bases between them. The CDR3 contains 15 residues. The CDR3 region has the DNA TGTGCCAGCAGTTACCGCCGGGCCTCCGGAGAGACCCAGTACTTC. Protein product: CASSYRRASGETQYF.

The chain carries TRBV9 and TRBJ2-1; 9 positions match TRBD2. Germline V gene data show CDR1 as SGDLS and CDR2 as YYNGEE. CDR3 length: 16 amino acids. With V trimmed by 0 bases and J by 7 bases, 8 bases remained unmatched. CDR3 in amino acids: CASSVVGTSSVNEQFF. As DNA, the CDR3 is TGTGCCAGCAGCGTAGTTGGGACTAGCTCTGTTAATGAGCAGTTCTTC.

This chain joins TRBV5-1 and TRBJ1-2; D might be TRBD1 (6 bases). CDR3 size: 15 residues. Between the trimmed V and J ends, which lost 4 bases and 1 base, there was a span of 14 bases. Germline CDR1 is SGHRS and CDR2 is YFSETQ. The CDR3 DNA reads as TGCGCCAGCAGCCCAGGACAGATGCTTAACTATGGCTACACCTTC. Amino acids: CASSPGQMLNYGYTF. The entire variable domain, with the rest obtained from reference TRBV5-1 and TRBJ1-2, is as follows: KAGVTQTPRYLIKTRGQQVTLSCSPISGHRSVSWYQQTPGQGLQFLFEYFSETQRNKGNFPGRFSGRQFSNSRSEMNVSTLELGDSALYLCASSPGQMLNYGYTFGSGTRLTVV.

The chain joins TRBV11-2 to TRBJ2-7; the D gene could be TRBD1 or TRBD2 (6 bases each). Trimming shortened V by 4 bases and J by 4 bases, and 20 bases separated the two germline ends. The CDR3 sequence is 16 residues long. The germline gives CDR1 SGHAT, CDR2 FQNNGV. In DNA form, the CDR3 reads TGTGCCAGCAGCTCATTGGGGGGCAGGGCCTTTTACGAGCAGTACTTC. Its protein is CASSSLGGRAFYEQYF.

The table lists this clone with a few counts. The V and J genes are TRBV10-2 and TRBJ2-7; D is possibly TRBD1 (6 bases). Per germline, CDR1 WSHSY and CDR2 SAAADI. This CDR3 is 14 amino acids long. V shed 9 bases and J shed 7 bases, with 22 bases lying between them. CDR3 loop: CASLPTRGSREQYF. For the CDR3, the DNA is TGCGCCAGTCTCCCCACCAGGGGCTCTCGGGAGCAGTACTTC.

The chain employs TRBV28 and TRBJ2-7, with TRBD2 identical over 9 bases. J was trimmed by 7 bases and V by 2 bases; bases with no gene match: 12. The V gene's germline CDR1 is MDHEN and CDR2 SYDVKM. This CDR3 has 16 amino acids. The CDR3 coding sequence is TGTGCCAGCAGTTTAAGGGGCGGGAGGGCCCTCGGGGAGCAGTACTTC. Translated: CASSLRGGRALGEQYF.

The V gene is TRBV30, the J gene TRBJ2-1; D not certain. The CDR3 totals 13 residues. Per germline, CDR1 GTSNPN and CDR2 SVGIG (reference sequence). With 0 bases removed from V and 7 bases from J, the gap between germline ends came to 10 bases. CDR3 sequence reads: CAWSVRLLNEQFF. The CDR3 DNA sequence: TGTGCCTGGAGTGTCCGTCTATTGAATGAGCAGTTCTTC.